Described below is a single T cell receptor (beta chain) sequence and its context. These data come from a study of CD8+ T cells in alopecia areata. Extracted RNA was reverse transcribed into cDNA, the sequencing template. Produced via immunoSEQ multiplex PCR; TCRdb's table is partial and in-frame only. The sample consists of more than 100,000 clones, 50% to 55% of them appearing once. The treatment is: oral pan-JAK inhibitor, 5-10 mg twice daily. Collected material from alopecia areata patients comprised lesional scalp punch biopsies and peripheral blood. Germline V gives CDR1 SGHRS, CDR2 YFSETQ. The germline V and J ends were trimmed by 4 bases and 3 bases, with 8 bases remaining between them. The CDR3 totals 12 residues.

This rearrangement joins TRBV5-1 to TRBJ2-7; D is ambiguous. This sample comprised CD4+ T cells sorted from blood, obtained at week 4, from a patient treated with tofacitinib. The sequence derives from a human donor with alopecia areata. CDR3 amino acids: CASSLNYYEQYF. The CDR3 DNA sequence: TGCGCCAGCAGCCTGAACTACTACGAGCAGTACTTC.